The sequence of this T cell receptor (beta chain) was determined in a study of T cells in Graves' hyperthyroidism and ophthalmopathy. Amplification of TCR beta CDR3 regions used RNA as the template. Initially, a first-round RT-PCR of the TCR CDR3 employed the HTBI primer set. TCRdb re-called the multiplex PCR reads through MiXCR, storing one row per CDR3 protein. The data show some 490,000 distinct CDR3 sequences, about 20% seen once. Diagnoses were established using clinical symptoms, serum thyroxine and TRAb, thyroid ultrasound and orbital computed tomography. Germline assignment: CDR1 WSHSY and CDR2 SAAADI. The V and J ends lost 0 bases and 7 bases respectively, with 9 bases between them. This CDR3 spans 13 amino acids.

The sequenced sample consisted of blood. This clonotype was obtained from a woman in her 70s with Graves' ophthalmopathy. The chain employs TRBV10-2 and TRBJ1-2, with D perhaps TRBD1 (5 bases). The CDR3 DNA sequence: TGCGCCAGCAGTGAGTCGGGGGGAGGTGGCTACACCTTC. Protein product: CASSESGGGGYTF.